This T cell receptor (beta chain) originates from a study of tumor and adjacent non-tumor tissue in lung cancer. Study-wide findings and caveats: Top 100 clones took a larger repertoire share in normal lung.

Comments on this clonotype: As yet, its antigen is unknown. The germline gene is not matched at one end of the junction; a read error may be the cause.

The template was RNA from unsorted bulk tissue. A modified ARM-PCR protocol with three rounds of nested PCR amplified TCRbeta. TCRdb independently ran MiXCR on the multiplex PCR reads; one entry per CDR3 protein. The sample carries about 80,000 distinct CDR3 sequences, under 70% recorded once. The CDR3 runs 15 residues. CDR1 and CDR2 from the germline V gene are MGHRA and YSYEKL. The chain is built from TRBV4-1 and TRBJ1-2, with D maybe TRBD1 (5 bases). The source material was lung tumor tissue. The clonotype comes from a woman between 70 and 85 years old with non-small cell lung cancer. CDR3: CASSQPGRISYDYTF. DNA for the CDR3: TGCGCCAGCAGCCAACCGGGACGGATTAGCTATGACTACACCTTC.